The T cell receptor beta chain under discussion was sequenced for a study of response to subunit inactivated influenza vaccine. TCRdb redid the calling of the RT-PCR reads with MiXCR, one entry per CDR3 protein. The sample has 500,000 to 600,000 distinct CDR3 sequences, 11% seen once. Germline V gives CDR1 MDHEN, CDR2 SYDVKM. The CDR3 runs to 13 residues. Trimming took 5 bases from V and 9 from J, leaving 16 bases between them. The same sample was also used in a study of T cells expressing NK-cell markers. As that report states: The authors made TCR beta cDNA libraries by 5'RACE template switching. This switching added a universal primer site and UMIs.

The sequence was collected from a man aged 50-59 years who received an inactivated influenza vaccine. The J gene is TRBJ1-2, the V gene TRBV28, with D tentatively TRBD1 (6 bases). Sequencing was performed on PBMCs from blood, taken on the day of vaccination. The CDR3 region is CASSQSAGHSYTF. CDR3 bases: TGTGCCAGCAGTCAATCGGCGGGACACAGCTACACCTTC.